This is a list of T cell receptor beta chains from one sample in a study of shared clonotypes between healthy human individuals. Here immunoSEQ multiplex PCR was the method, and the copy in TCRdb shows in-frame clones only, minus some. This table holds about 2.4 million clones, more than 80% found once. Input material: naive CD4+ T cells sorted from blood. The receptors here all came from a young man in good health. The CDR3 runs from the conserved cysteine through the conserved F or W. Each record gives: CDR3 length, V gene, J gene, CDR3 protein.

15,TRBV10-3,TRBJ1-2,CAISEWGQGSDGYTF
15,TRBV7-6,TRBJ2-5,CASSLSGGYQETQYF
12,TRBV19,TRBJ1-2,CASIGVPYGYTF
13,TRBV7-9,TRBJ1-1,CASSPPPHTEAFF
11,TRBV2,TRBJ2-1,CASGWRNEQFF
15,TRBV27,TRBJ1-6,CASSQGGLGNSPLHF
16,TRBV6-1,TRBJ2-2,CASSEGSSVNTGELFF
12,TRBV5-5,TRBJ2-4,CASSGKKNIQYF
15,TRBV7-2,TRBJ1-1,CASSPWDREGTEAFF
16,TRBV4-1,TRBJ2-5,CASSQGLAGGQETQYF
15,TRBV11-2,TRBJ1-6,CASSLVHSLNSPLHF
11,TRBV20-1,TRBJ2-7,CSTAQTYEQYF
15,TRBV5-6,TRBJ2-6,CASSYVGPGANVLTF
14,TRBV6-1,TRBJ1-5,CASTPMGAGEPQHF
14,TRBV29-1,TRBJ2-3,CSGRLAGSTDTQYF
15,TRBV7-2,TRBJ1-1,CASSSKGSVNTEAFF
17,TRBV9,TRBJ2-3,CASSVAPQGVSTDTQYF
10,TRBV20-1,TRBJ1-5,CSDSAQPQHF
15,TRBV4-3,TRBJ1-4,CASSPGLVSNEKLFF
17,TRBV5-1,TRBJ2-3,CASSLVGGWDETDTQYF
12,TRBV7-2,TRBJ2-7,CASGKDSYEQYF
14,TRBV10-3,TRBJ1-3,CAMSRSQTGNTIYF
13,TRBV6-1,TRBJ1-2,CASSSEGGSGYTF
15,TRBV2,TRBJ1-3,CASSGMTGVGNTIYF
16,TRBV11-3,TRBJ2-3,CASSPSKTSRTDTQYF
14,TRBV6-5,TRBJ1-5,CASRGTGANQPQHF
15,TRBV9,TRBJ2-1,CASSVDGQPDNEQFF
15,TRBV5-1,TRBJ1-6,CASSRGQADNSPLHF
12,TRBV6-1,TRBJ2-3,CASSEHRDTQYF